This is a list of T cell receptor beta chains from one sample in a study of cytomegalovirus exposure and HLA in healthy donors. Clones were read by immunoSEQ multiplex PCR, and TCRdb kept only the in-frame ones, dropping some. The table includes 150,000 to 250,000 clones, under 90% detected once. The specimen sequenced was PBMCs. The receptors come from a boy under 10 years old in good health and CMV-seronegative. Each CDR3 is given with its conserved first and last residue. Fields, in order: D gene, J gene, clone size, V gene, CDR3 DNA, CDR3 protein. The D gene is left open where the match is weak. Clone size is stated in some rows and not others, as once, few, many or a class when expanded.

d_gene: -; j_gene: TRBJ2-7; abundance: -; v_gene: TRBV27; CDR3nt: TGTGCCAGCAGTTTAACGGGGTCCCTCTACTACGAGCAGTACTTC; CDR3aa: CASSLTGSLYYEQYF
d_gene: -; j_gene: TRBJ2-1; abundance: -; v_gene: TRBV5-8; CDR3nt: TGTGCCAGCAGCACGGGACAAGGAACCTACAATGAGCAGTTCTTC; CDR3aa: CASSTGQGTYNEQFF
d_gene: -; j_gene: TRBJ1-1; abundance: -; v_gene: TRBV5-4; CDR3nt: TGTGCCAGCAGCTTGGCTGGCAGGGAAAACACTGAAGCTTTCTTT; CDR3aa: CASSLAGRENTEAFF
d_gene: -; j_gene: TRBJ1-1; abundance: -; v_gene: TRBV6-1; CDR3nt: TGTGCCAGCAGGTGGGGCGGGACGGTTAACACTGAAGCTTTCTTT; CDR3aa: CASRWGGTVNTEAFF
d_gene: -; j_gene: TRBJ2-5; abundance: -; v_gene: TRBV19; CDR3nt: TGTGCCAGTAGTTTGAGGTTCCAAGAGACCCAGTACTTC; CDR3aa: CASSLRFQETQYF
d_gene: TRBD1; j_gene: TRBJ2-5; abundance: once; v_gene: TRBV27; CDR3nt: TGTGCCAGCAGTACCGGGACAGGGTTTTGGTTATGGGAGACCCAGTACTTC; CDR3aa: CASSTGTGFWLWETQYF
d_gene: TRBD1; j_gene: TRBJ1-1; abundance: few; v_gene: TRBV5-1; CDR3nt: TGCGCCAGCAGCCTGACCTTTACGATAGGGACAGGGGGAGGTTATGCTTTCTTT; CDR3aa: CASSLTFTIGTGGGYAFF
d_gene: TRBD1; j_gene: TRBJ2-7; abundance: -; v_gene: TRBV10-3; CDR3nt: TGTGCCATCAGTGCTACCCTCGGACAGGGAGGCAATTACGAGCAGTACTTC; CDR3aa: CAISATLGQGGNYEQYF
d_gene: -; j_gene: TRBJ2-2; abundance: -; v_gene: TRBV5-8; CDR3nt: TGTGCCAGCAGCTTGCTCGTATCAGGGATCACCGGGGAGCTGTTTTTT; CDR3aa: CASSLLVSGITGELFF
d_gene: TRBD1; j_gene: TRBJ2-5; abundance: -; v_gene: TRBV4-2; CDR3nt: TGTGCCAGCAGCCAAGAAGGGACAGGGAGCGGGGAGACCCAGTACTTC; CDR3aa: CASSQEGTGSGETQYF
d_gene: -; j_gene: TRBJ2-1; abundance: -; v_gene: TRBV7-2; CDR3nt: TGTGCCAGCAGCTTAGTTGAGGGGCGGGGACGATACAATGAGCAGTTCTTC; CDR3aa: CASSLVEGRGRYNEQFF
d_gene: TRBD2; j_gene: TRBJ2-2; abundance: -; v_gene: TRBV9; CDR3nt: TGTGCCAGCAGCGCCGGGACTAGCGGGGGGGCGGGCACCGGGGAGCTGTTTTTT; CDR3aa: CASSAGTSGGAGTGELFF